The 21 T cell receptor beta chains given below trace back to one sample, sequenced in a study of blood T cell repertoires in COVID-19. Sequencing used immunoSEQ multiplex PCR; TCRdb keeps in-frame clones, though not all of them. Of about 110,000 clones in the sample, about 90% were seen once. Sequenced sample: peripheral blood. The receptor set was obtained from a woman aged 45 to 65 with active or convalescent COVID-19.

The rearrangement links TRBV27 to TRBJ2-7; possibly TRBD2 for D (6 bases). The CDR3 spans 15 residues. From germline, CDR1 is MNHEY and CDR2 SMNVEV (reference sequence). Trimming removed 3 bases at V and 2 bases at J, with 14 bases between. CDR3 amino acids: CASSFRLAITYEQYF. The CDR3 region has the DNA TGTGCCAGCAGTTTTCGGCTAGCGATTACCTACGAGCAGTACTTC.

This clone was recorded only once. V gene TRBV28 combines with J gene TRBJ1-3, with D possibly TRBD1 on 5 matching bases. With 2 bases removed from V and 8 bases from J, the gap between germline ends came to 7 bases. The CDR3 spans 12 residues. Germline V gives CDR1 MDHEN, CDR2 SYDVKM. The DNA for the CDR3 is TGTGCCAGCAGTTTAGGGGGGGACACCATATATTTT. It encodes CASSLGGDTIYF.

This rearrangement joins TRBV6-5 to TRBJ1-5; 7 nucleotides line up with TRBD1. CDR3 size: 15 residues. The germline V gene has CDR1 MNHEY and CDR2 SVGAGI. V was clipped by 6 bases and J by 6 bases; unmatched bases: 11. Here the CDR3 reads CASSRDRDESQPQHF. DNA for the CDR3: TGTGCCAGCAGCAGAGACAGGGACGAAAGTCAGCCCCAGCATTTT.

This clone was counted a few times. The genes are TRBV5-1 and TRBJ2-7; D unresolved. In germline, CDR1 is SGHRS, CDR2 YFSETQ. V lost 2 bases and J lost 2, with 11 bases in between. CDR3 size: 14 residues. This CDR3 is CASSLSASTYEQYF. The CDR3 bases are TGCGCCAGCAGCTTATCTGCCAGTACCTACGAGCAGTACTTC.

The CDR3 reads CASSSTGRLYNEQFF. As DNA, the CDR3 is TGTGCCAGCAGCTCGACAGGCCGACTGTACAATGAGCAGTTCTTC. V usage is TRBV5-6 and J usage is TRBJ2-1; the D gene is possibly TRBD1 (6 bases). With 3 bases removed from V and 4 bases from J, the gap between germline ends came to 14 bases. The germline V gene has CDR1 SGHDT and CDR2 YYEEEE. CDR3 size: 15 residues.

In the case of this clone: This sample also contains other DNA sequences that code for the same CDR3. The rearrangement links TRBV7-9 to TRBJ1-1; a possible D gene is TRBD1 (6 bases). The CDR3 runs 14 residues. Germline lookup yields CDR1 SEHNR and CDR2 FQNEAQ (reference sequence). The V gene lost 2 bases and the J gene lost 2 bases, with 9 bases spanning the gap. CDR3 region: CASSLSGANTEAFF. The CDR3, as DNA: TGTGCCAGCAGCTTATCAGGGGCTAACACTGAAGCTTTCTTT.

The J gene is TRBJ2-2, the V gene TRBV4-2; the match to TRBD2 covers 7 bases. In germline, CDR1 is LGHNA, CDR2 YNFKEQ. The CDR3 runs 15 residues. V dropped 1 base and J dropped 3; count of bases not matched to a gene: 2. The CDR3 DNA follows: TGTGCCAGCAGCCAAGGACTAGCAGACACCGGGGAGCTGTTTTTT. Translation: CASSQGLADTGELFF.

This chain joins TRBV13 and TRBJ2-3, with TRBD2 identical over 9 bases. Unmatched junction bases numbered 20, after V lost 4 bases and J lost 3 bases. The germline V gene has CDR1 PRHDT and CDR2 FYEKMQ (reference sequence). The CDR3 is 20 residues long. The CDR3 protein is CASSSGASGGRADSTDTQYF. The CDR3 nucleotides read TGTGCCAGCAGCTCCGGAGCTTCTGGCGGGAGGGCCGACTCGACAGATACGCAGTATTTT.

The rearrangement links TRBV28 to TRBJ2-3; 12 nucleotides agree with TRBD1. The V gene end was trimmed by 6 bases and the J gene end by 1 base; junction bases not matched to a gene: 11. CDR1 and CDR2 (germline): MDHEN, SYDVKM. This CDR3 spans 18 amino acids. The CDR3 nucleotides read TGTGCCAGCAGCCTATCCGGGACAGGGGGCTTTGGCACAGATACGCAGTATTTT. This sequence encodes CASSLSGTGGFGTDTQYF.

The genes are TRBV5-1 and TRBJ2-7; TRBD2 aligns across 9 bases. The CDR3 sequence is 13 residues long. V was clipped by 7 bases and J by 3 bases; unmatched bases: 5. Germline lookup yields CDR1 SGHRS and CDR2 YFSETQ. The CDR3 here is CASASSGNYEQYF. DNA for the CDR3: TGCGCCAGCGCCTCTAGCGGGAACTACGAGCAGTACTTC.

This clone has a single count. The chain is built from TRBV6-5 and TRBJ1-3; unclear D gene. V lost 3 bases, J lost 0 bases, and 9 bases lay in between. This CDR3 region has 15 residues. Germline V gives CDR1 MNHEY, CDR2 SVGAGI. This CDR3 is CASSYEPGSGNTIYF. In DNA form, the CDR3 reads TGTGCCAGCAGTTATGAACCCGGCTCTGGAAACACCATATATTTT.

The rearrangement joins TRBV18 to TRBJ1-5, with D perhaps matching TRBD1 (6 bases). Germline CDR1 KGHSH, CDR2 LQKENI. Trimming stripped 2 bases from V and 5 bases from J, with 10 bases between. CDR3 length: 14 residues. CDR3 protein: CASSPSGVDQPQHF. The CDR3 DNA reads TGTGCCAGCTCACCATCAGGGGTAGATCAGCCCCAGCATTTT.

This sequence joins TRBV4-3 and TRBJ1-2; the D is unclear. V lost 0 bases to trimming and J lost 4 bases, with 9 bases between them. This CDR3 is 14 amino acids long. CDR1 LGHNA and CDR2 YSLEER come from the germline V gene. CDR3 DNA: TGCGCCAGCAGCCAAGAACCGGGGAGCTATGGCTACACCTTC. As protein: CASSQEPGSYGYTF.

The V call is TRBV10-3, the J call TRBJ1-2; a weak D match, TRBD1 (5 bases). CDR3 length equals 14 residues. V lost 4 bases to trimming and J lost 4 bases, with 13 bases between them. The germline V gene encodes CDR1 ENHRY and CDR2 SYGVKD. DNA for the CDR3: TGTGCCATCAGTGGATCTAGGGGATCCTATGGCTACACCTTC. Translating it yields CAISGSRGSYGYTF.

This clone occurred once. The gene calls are TRBV14 and TRBJ2-2; no clear D gene. With 6 bases removed from V and 5 bases from J, the gap between germline ends came to 10 bases. This CDR3 spans 13 amino acids. The V gene's germline CDR1 is SGHDN and CDR2 FVKESK. In nucleotides, the CDR3 is TGTGCCAGCAGTCACTTCGGGACCGGGGAGCTGTTTTTT. Protein sequence: CASSHFGTGELFF.

The chain carries TRBV14 and TRBJ1-4, with TRBD1 matching 8 bases. Germline V CDR1 and CDR2: SGHDN, FVKESK. This CDR3 contains 18 residues. J lost 3 bases, V lost 4 bases, and 13 bases had no gene match. The CDR3 DNA follows: TGTGCCAGCAGCCCACTGGGGACAGGCGGCACAGCTAATGAAAAACTGTTTTTT. This sequence encodes CASSPLGTGGTANEKLFF.

The genes are TRBV18 and TRBJ2-1; TRBD2 aligns across 15 bases. J gave up 11 bases and V 4 bases, and 9 bases lay outside the gene matches. There are 16 residues in the CDR3. Per the germline V gene, CDR1 is KGHSH and CDR2 is LQKENI. The chain's CDR3 is CASSQGLAGGPGKQFF. DNA for the CDR3: TGTGCCAGCTCACAAGGACTAGCGGGAGGGCCGGGCAAGCAGTTCTTC.

The chain has TRBV7-3 and TRBJ1-2; D is undetermined. CDR1 SGHTA and CDR2 FQGTGA come from the germline V gene. The CDR3 is made up of 11 amino acids. V lost 5 bases and J lost 7, with 8 bases in between. The CDR3 region has the DNA TGTGCCAGCAGCATACATGGTGGCTACACCTTC. Its translation: CASSIHGGYTF.

A single count supports this clone. V gene TRBV2 combines with J gene TRBJ2-2, with a tentative D call TRBD1 (5 bases). Germline V CDR1 and CDR2: SNHLY, FYNNEI. Trimming removed 2 bases at V and 6 bases at J, with 16 bases between. There are 16 residues in the CDR3. The CDR3 DNA is TGTGCCAGCAGTGAATTCGCAGGGCCAAGGGCCGGGGAGCTGTTTTTT. It codes for CASSEFAGPRAGELFF.

This sequence joins TRBV11-2 and TRBJ2-7; TRBD2 matches at 7 bases. Trimming cost V 5 bases and J 1 base; bases outside gene matches: 2. CDR3 length: 13 amino acids. CDR1 and CDR2 (germline): SGHAT, FQNNGV. Written as DNA, the CDR3 is TGTGCCAGCAGCGGGGGACTATCCTACGAGCAGTACTTC. The encoded protein is CASSGGLSYEQYF.

This chain connects TRBV4-3 to TRBJ2-7; 16 nucleotides align to TRBD2. The germline V gene has CDR1 LGHNA and CDR2 YSLEER. This CDR3 region has 18 residues. V dropped 3 bases and J dropped 5; count of bases not matched to a gene: 10. As DNA, the CDR3 is TGCGCCAGCAGCCAGGGACTAGCGGGAGGGCCTGGTGGGAACGAGCAGTACTTC. Protein: CASSQGLAGGPGGNEQYF.